One and the same sample provided the 28 T cell receptor beta chains below, sequenced in a study of blood T cell repertoires in COVID-19. Repertoires were generated with immunoSEQ multiplex PCR, while TCRdb's copy carries only in-frame clones and drops some. Found here are about 130,000 clones, about four fifths of them singletons; the top ten hold approximately 10%. Sequenced: peripheral blood. The receptors stem from a man aged 60-69 years with acute or convalescent COVID-19.

The genes are TRBV7-6 and TRBJ2-7; 7 nucleotides agree with TRBD1. After removal of 6 bases from V and 4 bases from J, the junction contained 6 bases not matched to a gene. Per germline, CDR1 SGHVS and CDR2 FNYEAQ. The CDR3 extends over 13 amino acids. The CDR3 DNA reads TGTGCCAGCAGTCGACAGGGTCGGTACGAGCAGTACTTC. Its protein product is CASSRQGRYEQYF.

The chain combines TRBV19 with TRBJ2-1; D ambiguous. The CDR3 is 15 residues long. The V end lost 2 bases, the J end lost 1 base, and 9 bases lay between the germline ends. The germline CDR1 and CDR2 sequences are LNHDA and SQIVND (reference sequence). CDR3 coding DNA: TGTGCCAGTAGTATACCAGAGAGGTCCTACAATGAGCAGTTCTTC. Its protein product is CASSIPERSYNEQFF.

The chain employs TRBV29-1 and TRBJ2-1; 14 bases fit TRBD2. CDR3 length: 15 residues. The junction had 9 bases not matched to a gene; V was cut back by 6 bases and J by 8 bases. CDR1 and CDR2 (germline): SQVTM, ANQGSEA. CDR3 sequence: CSVFRTSGRRDEQFF. The CDR3 DNA sequence: TGCAGCGTCTTCCGGACTAGCGGGAGGAGGGATGAGCAGTTCTTC.

The V and J genes are TRBV5-1 and TRBJ2-7; 16 nucleotides agree with TRBD2. J lost 4 bases, V lost 4 bases, and 5 bases had no gene match. CDR3 length: 16 amino acids. The germline V gene has CDR1 SGHRS and CDR2 YFSETQ. The DNA for the CDR3 is TGCGCCAGCAGCCCGGGACTAGCGGGAGGGGATTACGAGCAGTACTTC. Protein sequence: CASSPGLAGGDYEQYF.

The V call is TRBV28, the J call TRBJ1-5; D unclear. CDR3 size: 15 residues. Trimming left V 4 bases short and J 9 bases short, with 19 bases between. Germline lookup yields CDR1 MDHEN and CDR2 SYDVKM. This CDR3 is CASSSIAGSRGPQHF. DNA of the CDR3: TGTGCCAGCAGTTCGATCGCTGGGAGTCGCGGGCCCCAGCATTTT.

The chain recombines TRBV30 with TRBJ2-1, with TRBD2 as a possible D gene (6 bases). The germline gives CDR1 GTSNPN, CDR2 SVGIG (reference sequence). Trimming stripped 3 bases from V and 7 bases from J, with 7 bases between. CDR3 length equals 11 residues. CDR3 protein: CAWRGRNEQFF. CDR3 coding DNA: TGTGCCTGGAGGGGGAGGAATGAGCAGTTCTTC.

J is TRBJ2-5 and V is TRBV5-4, with D possibly matching TRBD1 (5 bases). The CDR3 runs to 14 residues. Per the germline V gene, CDR1 is SGHNT and CDR2 is YYREEE (reference sequence). V was cut by 0 bases and J by 7 bases, with 13 bases left in between. CDR3 in amino acids: CASSLGLPTGTQYF. Here the CDR3 DNA reads TGTGCCAGCAGCTTGGGTCTTCCCACAGGGACCCAGTACTTC.

The chain links TRBV5-1 to TRBJ2-5, with D tentatively TRBD2 (6 bases). Trimming shortened V by 0 bases and J by 6 bases, and 12 bases separated the two germline ends. The CDR3 runs 14 residues. Germline V gives CDR1 SGHRS, CDR2 YFSETQ. CDR3 loop: CASSLVLASQTQYF. The CDR3 nucleotides read TGCGCCAGCAGCTTGGTCCTAGCGTCTCAGACCCAGTACTTC.

This chain connects TRBV7-8 to TRBJ2-1; 7 positions agree with TRBD2. J gave up 2 bases and V 5 bases, and 9 bases lay outside the gene matches. Germline V CDR1 and CDR2: SGHVS, FQNEAQ. The CDR3 is 16 residues long. CDR3 nucleotide sequence: TGTGCCAGCAGCCCCCGAGCGAGCGGGACCTACAATGAGCAGTTCTTC. It codes for CASSPRASGTYNEQFF.

J is TRBJ2-3 and V is TRBV4-2; possibly TRBD1 for D (6 bases). The V gene's germline CDR1 is LGHNA and CDR2 YNFKEQ. With 0 bases removed from V and 2 bases from J, the gap between germline ends came to 15 bases. The CDR3 is 17 amino acids. The CDR3 coding sequence is TGTGCCAGCAGCCAAGAAGGGTGGGCAGGGGTCACAGATACGCAGTATTTT. It codes for CASSQEGWAGVTDTQYF.

This chain joins TRBV28 and TRBJ2-1, with TRBD1 matching 7 bases. Trimming at V came to 3 bases and at J to 4 bases, leaving 24 bases not matched to a gene. The CDR3 is made up of 21 amino acids. Germline CDR1 reads MDHEN; CDR2 reads SYDVKM. CDR3 in amino acids: CASSLRQGSLEPEARYNEQFF. The CDR3 nucleotides are TGTGCCAGCAGTTTGCGACAGGGAAGCCTAGAGCCAGAAGCGAGGTACAATGAGCAGTTCTTC.

V gene TRBV4-1 combines with J gene TRBJ1-5; D not resolved. Looked up from germline, CDR1 is MGHRA and CDR2 is YSYEKL. This CDR3 contains 14 residues. Trimming left V 2 bases short and J 9 bases short, with 14 bases between. The CDR3 spells CASSQSLSGGPQHF. The CDR3 nucleotides read TGCGCCAGCAGCCAATCTTTATCAGGTGGGCCCCAGCATTTT.

The rearrangement uses TRBV5-4 and TRBJ2-7; 7 bases map to TRBD1. The germline CDR1 and CDR2 sequences are SGHNT and YYREEE (reference sequence). The CDR3 sequence is 15 residues long. Losses at the gene ends were 1 base for V and 6 bases for J; bases not matched to a gene: 10. Here the CDR3 DNA reads TGTGCCAGCAGCTTGTCCCGACAGGGAGCTGCCGAGCAGTACTTC. Its translation: CASSLSRQGAAEQYF.

V usage is TRBV5-4 and J usage is TRBJ2-7, with TRBD2 matching over 14 bases. This CDR3 spans 16 amino acids. Germline V CDR1 and CDR2: SGHNT, YYREEE (reference sequence). V lost 0 bases to trimming and J lost 3 bases; unmatched junction nucleotides: 2. CDR3 bases: TGTGCCAGCAGCTTGGGACTAGCGGGAGGGGGCTACGAGCAGTACTTC. Protein: CASSLGLAGGGYEQYF.

This clone was observed once. This chain connects TRBV28 to TRBJ1-6; a weak D match, TRBD1 (6 bases). CDR3 length: 15 residues. The V gene lost 5 bases and the J gene lost 0 bases, with 8 bases spanning the gap. The V gene's germline CDR1 is MDHEN and CDR2 SYDVKM. The CDR3 nucleotides are TGTGCCAGCAGTGACAGGAGCTCCTATAATTCACCCCTCCACTTT. Protein: CASSDRSSYNSPLHF.

The rearrangement links TRBV7-9 to TRBJ2-7; D is perhaps TRBD1 (5 bases). V shed 5 bases and J shed 1 base, with 9 bases lying between them. Germline V gene data show CDR1 as SEHNR and CDR2 as FQNEAQ (reference sequence). The CDR3 loop spans 13 amino acids. CDR3 DNA sequence: TGTGCCAGCAGCCCACAGGTTTCCTACGAGCAGTACTTC. Encoded protein: CASSPQVSYEQYF.

The chain joins TRBV5-4 to TRBJ2-2; maybe TRBD1 (6 bases). Trimming pared 0 bases from V and 3 bases from J, leaving 12 bases between. The CDR3 extends over 16 amino acids. Germline CDR1 reads SGHNT; CDR2 reads YYREEE (reference sequence). The CDR3: CASSLGQGRDTGELFF. CDR3 bases: TGTGCCAGCAGCTTGGGCCAGGGGCGTGACACCGGGGAGCTGTTTTTT.

V gene TRBV6-5 combines with J gene TRBJ2-7; TRBD2 aligns across 9 bases. V trimming: 2 bases; J trimming: 3 bases; junction bases outside the gene matches: 8. In germline, CDR1 is MNHEY, CDR2 SVGAGI. The CDR3 has 16 amino acids. The CDR3 here is CASSYGASGKVYEQYF. In DNA form, the CDR3 reads TGTGCCAGCAGTTACGGGGCTAGCGGGAAGGTCTACGAGCAGTACTTC.

This clone was seen a few times. J is TRBJ2-1 and V is TRBV4-1, with D possibly matching TRBD2 (5 bases). The length of the CDR3 is 15 residues. Germline lookup yields CDR1 MGHRA and CDR2 YSYEKL. V was clipped by 3 bases and J by 0 bases, with 9 bases between them. CDR3 region: CASSQFSGSYNEQFF. The DNA for the CDR3 is TGCGCCAGCAGCCAGTTCAGCGGCTCCTACAATGAGCAGTTCTTC.

The rearrangement joins TRBV6-5 to TRBJ2-7; 7 nucleotides match TRBD2. The CDR3 spans 15 residues. Germline V gene data show CDR1 as MNHEY and CDR2 as SVGAGI. J lost 4 bases, V lost 0 bases, and 6 bases had no gene match. CDR3 sequence reads: CASSYSNQGGYEQYF. CDR3 DNA: TGTGCCAGCAGTTACTCGAATCAGGGAGGGTACGAGCAGTACTTC.

The V call is TRBV6-6, the J call TRBJ1-1; D is perhaps TRBD1 (6 bases). Germline V gene lookup returns CDR1 MNHNY and CDR2 SVGAGI (reference sequence). The germline V and J ends were trimmed by 6 bases and 10 bases, with 15 bases remaining between them. The CDR3 covers 12 residues. The CDR3 nucleotides read TGTGCCAGCAGGGACTGGGGGGGGCTAGCTTTCTTT. This encodes CASRDWGGLAFF.

V gene TRBV4-1 combines with J gene TRBJ1-6; weak D call: TRBD1 (6 bases). The germline V and J ends were trimmed by 1 base and 6 bases, with 16 bases remaining between them. CDR1 is MGHRA and CDR2 is YSYEKL in the germline V gene. The CDR3 is made up of 17 amino acids. CDR3 sequence: CASSQVIQGRRNSPLHF. The CDR3, as DNA: TGCGCCAGCAGCCAAGTTATACAGGGCCGGCGTAATTCACCCCTCCACTTT.

The rearrangement uses TRBV10-3 and TRBJ1-5, with TRBD1 matching over 7 bases. With 5 bases clipped from V and 2 bases from J, the junction kept 12 bases outside the gene matches. Germline assignment: CDR1 ENHRY and CDR2 SYGVKD. This CDR3 spans 17 amino acids. The CDR3 DNA is TGTGCCATCAGTCTAGGGGACCCCGGGACAGGCAATCAGCCCCAGCATTTT. Amino acids: CAISLGDPGTGNQPQHF.

The chain links TRBV7-6 to TRBJ2-1; 9 positions match TRBD2. The CDR3 covers 16 residues. The junction had 5 bases not matched to a gene; V was cut back by 1 base and J by 4 bases. Germline V gene lookup returns CDR1 SGHVS and CDR2 FNYEAQ. Written as DNA, the CDR3 is TGTGCCAGCAGCTTAGATAGCGGGAGAATTTACAATGAGCAGTTCTTC. Protein product: CASSLDSGRIYNEQFF. Full variable domain (rest looked up from reference TRBV7-6 and TRBJ2-1): GAGVSQSPRYKVTKRGQDVALRCDPISGHVSLYWYRQALGQGPEFLTYFNYEAQQDKSGLPNDRFSAERPEGSISTLTIQRTEQRDSAMYRCASSLDSGRIYNEQFFGPGTRLTVL.

The genes are TRBV4-1 and TRBJ2-3, with D possibly matching TRBD2 (6 bases). From germline, CDR1 is MGHRA and CDR2 YSYEKL. This CDR3 spans 16 amino acids. The ends were cut back, 0 bases at V and 3 bases at J, with 13 bases in the middle. CDR3: CASSQEWASVTDTQYF. CDR3 DNA sequence: TGCGCCAGCAGCCAAGAATGGGCTAGCGTTACAGATACGCAGTATTTT.

The chain carries TRBV6-2 or TRBV6-3 and TRBJ2-1, with 8 bases fitting TRBD1. The CDR3 runs to 16 residues. With 4 bases clipped from V and 8 bases from J, the junction kept 13 bases outside the gene matches. Germline CDR1 is MNHEY and CDR2 is SVGEGT. The CDR3 loop is CASSSHRDRNIYEQFF. The CDR3, as DNA: TGTGCCAGCAGTTCTCACCGGGACAGGAACATCTATGAGCAGTTCTTC.

The chain is built from TRBV6-1 and TRBJ1-5, with TRBD1 matching over 8 bases. Germline V lookup: CDR1 MNHNS, CDR2 SASEGT. CDR3 length equals 15 residues. The V segment lost 0 bases and the J segment 7 bases; nucleotides outside the gene matches: 5. In DNA, the CDR3 is TGTGCCAGCAGTGAAGCTCAGGGGGCAGGACAGCCCCAGCATTTT. It encodes CASSEAQGAGQPQHF.

Only a few counts were recorded for this clone. Other DNA sequences in the sample encode the same CDR3. This chain links TRBV28 with TRBJ2-3; TRBD2 agrees at 8 bases. The V segment lost 1 base and the J segment 0 bases; nucleotides outside the gene matches: 9. The CDR3 is 18 residues long. Germline CDR1 and CDR2: MDHEN and SYDVKM. The CDR3 spells CASSLSPGLGSSTDTQYF. The CDR3 nucleotides are TGTGCCAGCAGTTTATCTCCGGGACTAGGGTCAAGCACAGATACGCAGTATTTT.